This T cell receptor (beta chain) was observed in a study of beta chain features in type 1 diabetes. Overall study context: Taken together, all samples contributed approximately 110,000,000 examined sorted cells. General study findings and limits: Patients with Type 1 diabetes showed moderately but significantly shorter TCRB CDR3s in all four CD4+ subsets. Researchers reported that naive, central memory and Treg TCRB repertoires appeared more similar in patients than in healthy donors.

As for this clone: Its antigen is as yet unknown.

Sorting of CD4+ naive, central memory, regulatory and stem cell-like memory cells was performed via CD45RO/CCR7/CD25/CD127/CD95/CD27. Reverse transcribing all isolated RNA meant expressed TCRB transcripts were sequenced. Profiling relied on immunoSEQ multiplex PCR, and the TCRdb table lists in-frame clones only, not all of them. The repertoire holds 130,000 or so clones, with roughly 9.7% as singletons. Trimming shortened V by 7 bases and J by 5 bases, and 17 bases separated the two germline ends. Per the germline V gene, CDR1 is MNHEY and CDR2 is SVGAGI. The length of the CDR3 is 14 residues. V usage is TRBV6-5 and J usage is TRBJ1-2; D is possibly TRBD1 (5 bases). Sequenced material: central memory CD4+ T cells from blood. The TCR originated in a middle-aged woman in good health. Here the CDR3 DNA reads TGTGCCAGCACCCGACCCGGGGGAGGATATGGCTACACCTTC. Protein sequence: CASTRPGGGYGYTF.